These T cell receptor beta chains were read from a single sample in a study of T cells in Graves' hyperthyroidism and ophthalmopathy. TCRdb processed the multiplex PCR reads anew with MiXCR; each CDR3 protein has one entry. This table holds 700,000 or so distinct CDR3 sequences, roughly 15% found once. The sequenced sample consisted of blood. The receptors were sampled from a man younger than 35 with Graves' hyperthyroidism. The conserved cysteine and the conserved F or W are not part of the CDR3 here. The order of the fields is V gene, J gene, CDR3 protein.

v_gene: TRBV3-1
j_gene: TRBJ2-2
CDR3aa: ASSQAGAAGELF

v_gene: TRBV20-1
j_gene: TRBJ2-6
CDR3aa: SARDLASGANVLT

v_gene: TRBV20-1
j_gene: TRBJ1-2
CDR3aa: SAKVAGSYGYT

v_gene: TRBV28
j_gene: TRBJ2-7
CDR3aa: ASSSLRQFAYEQY

v_gene: TRBV5-4
j_gene: TRBJ2-7
CDR3aa: ASSPFRGLGYEQY

v_gene: TRBV29-1
j_gene: TRBJ2-7
CDR3aa: SVERQGVTYEQY

v_gene: TRBV28
j_gene: TRBJ1-4
CDR3aa: ASRRQSNEKLF

v_gene: TRBV4-1
j_gene: TRBJ2-5
CDR3aa: ASSQDRAAGQETQY

v_gene: TRBV9
j_gene: TRBJ2-7
CDR3aa: ASSESGTATYEQY

v_gene: TRBV19
j_gene: TRBJ1-5
CDR3aa: ASTQGGRSNQPQH

v_gene: TRBV4-3
j_gene: TRBJ2-7
CDR3aa: ASSQTSGSPLSQY

v_gene: TRBV27
j_gene: TRBJ2-7
CDR3aa: ASSFMAGASYEQY

v_gene: TRBV2
j_gene: TRBJ2-2
CDR3aa: ASSGTSAGELF

v_gene: TRBV19
j_gene: TRBJ1-3
CDR3aa: ASSATPAGNTIY

v_gene: TRBV6-1
j_gene: TRBJ2-1
CDR3aa: ASTSGTTLYNEQF

v_gene: TRBV2
j_gene: TRBJ2-7
CDR3aa: ASTSDSPRGEQY

v_gene: TRBV6-2/TRBV6-3
j_gene: TRBJ1-5
CDR3aa: ASSYINPNQPQH

v_gene: TRBV27
j_gene: TRBJ2-5
CDR3aa: ASSIYGLAEKETQY

v_gene: TRBV5-1
j_gene: TRBJ2-7
CDR3aa: ASSLAPNSYEQY

v_gene: TRBV27
j_gene: TRBJ2-2
CDR3aa: ASSAGGPGELF

v_gene: TRBV19
j_gene: TRBJ1-2
CDR3aa: ATKDRAARNYGYT

v_gene: TRBV20-1
j_gene: TRBJ2-7
CDR3aa: SASSGDTRNEQY

v_gene: TRBV20-1
j_gene: TRBJ2-3
CDR3aa: SAPRGGRTDTQY

v_gene: TRBV3-1
j_gene: TRBJ1-2
CDR3aa: ASSQGPQGNYGYT

v_gene: TRBV28
j_gene: TRBJ2-7
CDR3aa: ASSFPSEGYEQY

v_gene: TRBV6-1
j_gene: TRBJ2-5
CDR3aa: ASSEAGLAGSQETQY

v_gene: TRBV9
j_gene: TRBJ2-7
CDR3aa: ASSLKLAGPSYEQY

v_gene: TRBV19
j_gene: TRBJ1-4
CDR3aa: ASSIRTVTNEKLF

v_gene: TRBV7-2
j_gene: TRBJ2-7
CDR3aa: ASSVRRGEQY

v_gene: TRBV19
j_gene: TRBJ2-1
CDR3aa: ASTSGRVWNEQF

v_gene: TRBV12-3/TRBV12-4
j_gene: TRBJ2-2
CDR3aa: ASTGHGTGDTGELF

v_gene: TRBV28
j_gene: TRBJ2-4
CDR3aa: ASSLSWGIQY

v_gene: TRBV10-3
j_gene: TRBJ2-5
CDR3aa: AISASGAQETQY

v_gene: TRBV7-8
j_gene: TRBJ2-5
CDR3aa: ASSLSRLAGAETQY

v_gene: TRBV18
j_gene: TRBJ2-7
CDR3aa: ASSARYEQY

v_gene: TRBV11-3
j_gene: TRBJ2-1
CDR3aa: ASSLGDTTYNEQF

v_gene: TRBV28
j_gene: TRBJ1-1
CDR3aa: ASSFPPGNTEAF

v_gene: TRBV28
j_gene: TRBJ2-3
CDR3aa: ASETGRTDTQY

v_gene: TRBV9
j_gene: TRBJ1-6
CDR3aa: ASSPDSINSPLH

v_gene: TRBV15
j_gene: TRBJ2-5
CDR3aa: ATSRVGRSRDQETQY

v_gene: TRBV20-1
j_gene: TRBJ2-3
CDR3aa: SAWDGESTDTQY

v_gene: TRBV28
j_gene: TRBJ1-4
CDR3aa: ASRIPGQANEKLF

v_gene: TRBV10-3
j_gene: TRBJ2-7
CDR3aa: AISESLGLAGGQY

v_gene: TRBV29-1
j_gene: TRBJ2-7
CDR3aa: SVEDPQGALYEQY

v_gene: TRBV24-1
j_gene: TRBJ1-4
CDR3aa: ATLPVVGQGGTNEKLF

v_gene: TRBV2
j_gene: TRBJ2-1
CDR3aa: ASSAPSATGSGSSYNEQF

v_gene: TRBV11-3
j_gene: TRBJ2-3
CDR3aa: ASSLLAWASQWDTQY

v_gene: TRBV4-2
j_gene: TRBJ2-3
CDR3aa: ATGAGGPADTQY

v_gene: TRBV28
j_gene: TRBJ2-7
CDR3aa: ASSFPGTAQEQY

v_gene: TRBV28
j_gene: TRBJ1-5
CDR3aa: ASSYRSHQPQH

v_gene: TRBV6-1
j_gene: TRBJ2-7
CDR3aa: ASGLPGGGYEQY

v_gene: TRBV15
j_gene: TRBJ1-4
CDR3aa: ATSRGRGMRKLF

v_gene: TRBV7-9
j_gene: TRBJ1-1
CDR3aa: ASSLVMLNTEAF